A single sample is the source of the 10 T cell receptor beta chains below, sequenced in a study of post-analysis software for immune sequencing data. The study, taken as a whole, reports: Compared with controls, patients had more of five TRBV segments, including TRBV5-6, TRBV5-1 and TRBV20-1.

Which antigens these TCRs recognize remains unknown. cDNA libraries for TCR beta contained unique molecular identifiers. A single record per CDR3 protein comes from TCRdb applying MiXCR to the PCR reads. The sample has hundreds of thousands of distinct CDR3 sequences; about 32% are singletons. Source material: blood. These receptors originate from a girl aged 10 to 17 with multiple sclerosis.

The chain's CDR3 is CASSQAGSVPPSGRLDEQFF. CDR3 DNA: TGTGCCAGCAGCCAAGCAGGCAGTGTCCCCCCTAGCGGGAGGCTGGATGAGCAGTTCTTC. The chain is built from TRBV3-1 and TRBJ2-1; 11 bases agree with TRBD2. V lost 1 base to trimming and J lost 8 bases; unmatched junction nucleotides: 19. Germline values: CDR1 LGHDT, CDR2 YNNKEL (reference sequence). The CDR3 has 20 amino acids.

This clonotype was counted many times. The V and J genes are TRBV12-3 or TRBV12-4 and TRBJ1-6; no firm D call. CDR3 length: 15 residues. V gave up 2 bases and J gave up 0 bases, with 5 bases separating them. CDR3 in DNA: TGTGCCAGCAGTTTAACGGGCTCCTATAATTCACCCCTCCACTTT. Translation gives CASSLTGSYNSPLHF.

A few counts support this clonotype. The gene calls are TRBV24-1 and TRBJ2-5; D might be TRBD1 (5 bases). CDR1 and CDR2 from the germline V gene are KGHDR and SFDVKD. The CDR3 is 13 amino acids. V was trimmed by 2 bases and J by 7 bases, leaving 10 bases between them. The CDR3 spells CATSDSGKWTQYF. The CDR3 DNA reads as TGTGCCACCAGTGATTCAGGGAAGTGGACCCAGTACTTC.

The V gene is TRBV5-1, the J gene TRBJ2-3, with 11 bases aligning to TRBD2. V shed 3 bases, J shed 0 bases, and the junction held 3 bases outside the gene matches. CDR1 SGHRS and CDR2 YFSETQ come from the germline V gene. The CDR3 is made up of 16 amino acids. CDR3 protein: CASSSSGGPSTDTQYF. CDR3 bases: TGCGCCAGCAGCTCTAGCGGGGGGCCTAGCACAGATACGCAGTATTTT.

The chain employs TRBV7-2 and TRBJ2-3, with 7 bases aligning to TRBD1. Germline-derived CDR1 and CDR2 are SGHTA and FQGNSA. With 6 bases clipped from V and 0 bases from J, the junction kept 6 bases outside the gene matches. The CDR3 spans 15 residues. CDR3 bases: TGTGCCAGCAGTAGACAGGGTTCTAGCACAGATACGCAGTATTTT. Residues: CASSRQGSSTDTQYF.

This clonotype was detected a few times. The CDR3 is CSARGDGVRVTEAFF. The DNA for the CDR3 is TGCAGTGCTAGAGGTGACGGGGTAAGAGTGACTGAAGCTTTCTTT. This chain connects TRBV20-1 to TRBJ1-1; D unclear. Germline V CDR1 and CDR2: DFQATT, SNEGSKA (reference sequence). The CDR3 extends over 15 amino acids. Trimming shortened V by 1 base and J by 5 bases, and 17 bases separated the two germline ends.

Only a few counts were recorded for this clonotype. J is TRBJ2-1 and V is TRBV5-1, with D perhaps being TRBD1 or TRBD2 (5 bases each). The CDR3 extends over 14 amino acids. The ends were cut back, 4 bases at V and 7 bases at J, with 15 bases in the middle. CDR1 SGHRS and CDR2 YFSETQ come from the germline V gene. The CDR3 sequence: CASSLAWGSNEQFF. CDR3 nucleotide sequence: TGCGCCAGCAGCCTAGCTTGGGGGTCTAATGAGCAGTTCTTC.

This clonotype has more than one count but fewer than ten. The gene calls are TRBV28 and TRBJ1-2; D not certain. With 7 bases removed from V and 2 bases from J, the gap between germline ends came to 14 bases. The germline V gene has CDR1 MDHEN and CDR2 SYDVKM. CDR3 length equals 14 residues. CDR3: CASNAPGNNYGYTF. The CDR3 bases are TGTGCCAGCAACGCCCCGGGAAACAACTATGGCTACACCTTC.

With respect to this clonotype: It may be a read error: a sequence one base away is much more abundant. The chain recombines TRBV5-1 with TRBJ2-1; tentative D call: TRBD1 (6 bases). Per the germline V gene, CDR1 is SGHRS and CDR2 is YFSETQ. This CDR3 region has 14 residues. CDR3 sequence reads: CGSSSGHSENEQFF. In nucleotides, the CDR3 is TGCGGCAGCAGCTCGGGACATAGCGAGAATGAGCAGTTCTTC. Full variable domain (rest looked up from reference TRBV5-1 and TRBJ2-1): KAGVTQTPRYLIKTRGQQVTLSCSPISGHRSVSWYQQTPGQGLQFLFEYFSETQRNKGNFPGRFSGRQFSNSRSEMNVSTLELGDSALYLCGSSSGHSENEQFFGPGTRLTVL.

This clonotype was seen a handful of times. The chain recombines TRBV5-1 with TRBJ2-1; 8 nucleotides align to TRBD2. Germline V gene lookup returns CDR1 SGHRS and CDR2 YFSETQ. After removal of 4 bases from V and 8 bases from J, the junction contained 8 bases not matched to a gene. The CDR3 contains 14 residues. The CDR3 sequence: CASSPRGGSHEQFF. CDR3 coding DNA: TGCGCCAGCAGCCCCCGGGGGGGGTCCCATGAGCAGTTCTTC.